The sequence of this TCR beta chain was determined in a study of blood T cell repertoires in COVID-19. Study-level information: Donors in the United States, Italy and Spain gave samples during acute or convalescent COVID-19. The analysed material was cDNA or gDNA that came from T cells, B-cell-depleted T cells, or PBMCs.

Per the authors' pipeline: Estimation of nucleated cell counts was performed using reference gene primer amplification. Sequencing was performed with immunoSEQ multiplex PCR; in TCRdb, only in-frame clones are kept and a portion is missing. The DNA gave D and trimming, while V, J and clone size come from that table. Among fewer than 350,000 clones listed, around 85% were seen once. The source of this sequence is a woman aged 25 to 39 who had recovered from COVID-19. Sequenced: peripheral blood.

Here the CDR3 reads CASSVGGGADTDTQYF. In DNA, the CDR3 is TGTGCCAGCAGCGTAGGCGGGGGGGCCGATACAGATACGCAGTATTTT. The chain has TRBV9 and TRBJ2-3, with TRBD2 matching over 9 bases. Germline V lookup: CDR1 SGDLS, CDR2 YYNGEE. The CDR3 length is 16 residues. The V gene end was trimmed by 0 bases and the J gene end by 3 bases; junction bases not matched to a gene: 5.